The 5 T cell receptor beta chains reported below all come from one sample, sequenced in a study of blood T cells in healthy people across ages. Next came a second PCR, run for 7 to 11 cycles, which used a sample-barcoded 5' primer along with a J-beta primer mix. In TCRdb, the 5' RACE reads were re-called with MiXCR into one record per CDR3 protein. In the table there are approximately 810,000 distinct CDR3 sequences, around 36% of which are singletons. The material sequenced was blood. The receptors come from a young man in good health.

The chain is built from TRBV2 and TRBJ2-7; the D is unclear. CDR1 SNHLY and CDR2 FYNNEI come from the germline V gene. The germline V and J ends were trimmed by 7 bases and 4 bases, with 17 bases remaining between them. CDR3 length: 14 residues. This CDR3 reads CASTGQQVGYEQYF. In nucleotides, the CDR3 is TGTGCCAGCACCGGGCAGCAAGTAGGGTACGAGCAGTACTTC.

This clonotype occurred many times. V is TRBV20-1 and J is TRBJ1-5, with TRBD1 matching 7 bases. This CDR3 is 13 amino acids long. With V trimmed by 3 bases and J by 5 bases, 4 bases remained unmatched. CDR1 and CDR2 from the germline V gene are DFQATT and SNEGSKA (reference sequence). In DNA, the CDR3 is TGCAGTGCTAGTAGAACAGGGGATCAGCCCCAGCATTTT. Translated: CSASRTGDQPQHF.

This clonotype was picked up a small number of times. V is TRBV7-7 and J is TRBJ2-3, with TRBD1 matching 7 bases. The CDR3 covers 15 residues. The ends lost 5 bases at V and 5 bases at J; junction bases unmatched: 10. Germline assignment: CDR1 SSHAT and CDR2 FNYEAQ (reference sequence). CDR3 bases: TGTGCCAGCAGCGCAGGGACAGTCCGGGGAGATACGCAGTATTTT. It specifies CASSAGTVRGDTQYF. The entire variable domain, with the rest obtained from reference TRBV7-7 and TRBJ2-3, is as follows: GAGVSQSPRYKVTKRGQDVTLRCDPISSHATLYWYQQALGQGPEFLTYFNYEAQPDKSGLPSDRFSAERPEGSISTLTIQRTEQRDSAMYRCASSAGTVRGDTQYFGPGTRLTVL.

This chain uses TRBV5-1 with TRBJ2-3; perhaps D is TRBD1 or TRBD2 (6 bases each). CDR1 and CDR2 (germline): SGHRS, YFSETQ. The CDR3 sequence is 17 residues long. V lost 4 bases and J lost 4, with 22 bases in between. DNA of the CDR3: TGCGCCAGCAGCCCCAGTAGGGGGGCCAGGGAGGCAGATACGCAGTATTTT. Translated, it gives CASSPSRGAREADTQYF.

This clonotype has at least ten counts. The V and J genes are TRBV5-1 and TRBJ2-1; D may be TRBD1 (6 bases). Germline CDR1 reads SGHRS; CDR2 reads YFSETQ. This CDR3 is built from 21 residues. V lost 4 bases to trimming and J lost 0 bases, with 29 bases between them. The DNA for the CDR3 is TGCGCCAGCAGCAAGACCACCGGGACACTCGAGGGACCGAGCTCCTACAATGAGCAGTTCTTC. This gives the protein CASSKTTGTLEGPSSYNEQFF.